Sequencing of this TCR beta chain was carried out in a study of CD8 T cells in ankylosing spondylitis. This clonotype was detected many times. The antigen is not known. The CDR3 has 14 amino acids. V dropped 3 bases and J dropped 4 bases, with 13 bases sitting between them. Germline V gene data show CDR1 as DFQATT and CDR2 as SNEGSKA (reference sequence). Findings of the study overall: According to the report, clones linked to the disease were significantly enriched in matched synovial fluid samples taken from ankylosing spondylitis patients. In ankylosing spondylitis blood, a motif of roughly eight highly homologous TCR beta variants appeared characteristic.

With molecular barcodes, quantitative 5'-RACE was used to make the TCR beta libraries. MiXCR was run by TCRdb on the 5' RACE reads, yielding one entry per CDR3 protein. The table has 40,000 to 55,000 distinct CDR3 sequences, 7.4% seen once. The rearrangement links TRBV20-1 to TRBJ2-1; perhaps TRBD2 as D (5 bases). Specimen: blood, either unsorted or a sorted T cell fraction (not recorded which). This clonotype was obtained from a female donor with ankylosing spondylitis or in good health (not recorded which). CDR3 loop: CSARIGSGYNEQFF. The CDR3 DNA reads as TGCAGTGCTAGGATCGGCAGCGGTTACAATGAGCAGTTCTTC.